This TCR beta chain was identified in a study of CD8 T cells in Susac syndrome. Germline assignment: CDR1 SGHNT and CDR2 YYREEE (reference sequence). This CDR3 contains 13 residues. V lost 0 bases and J 7 bases, leaving 10 bases between the germline ends. After extraction with the RNeasy kit, about 0.45 to 1 ug of the RNA was reverse transcribed using random hexamers. TCRdb re-called the immunoSEQ multiplex PCR reads through MiXCR, storing one row per CDR3 protein. The data show around 110,000 distinct CDR3 sequences, 85% to 95% seen once. This TCR was recovered from a human donor with Susac syndrome. The material sequenced was CD8+ T cells from PBMCs. This sequence joins TRBV5-4 and TRBJ1-2; a possible D gene is TRBD1 (6 bases). The CDR3 coding sequence is TGTGCCAGCAGCTTGGTGGGGGGCCTTGGCTACACCTTC. It codes for CASSLVGGLGYTF.